The 7 T cell receptor beta chains in this list originate from one sample, sequenced in a study of blood T cell repertoires in COVID-19. Libraries were prepared by immunoSEQ multiplex PCR; TCRdb keeps only in-frame clonotypes and omits some of them. The table shows around 140,000 clones, with about 90% occurring only once. The specimen sequenced was peripheral blood. These receptors were collected from a man aged 50 or older who had recovered from COVID-19.

The rearrangement links TRBV6-5 to TRBJ1-6; perhaps TRBD1 as D (6 bases). V was pared by 2 bases and J by 0 bases, with 8 bases between. Looked up from germline, CDR1 is MNHEY and CDR2 is SVGAGI. The CDR3 has 16 residues. CDR3 bases: TGTGCCAGCAGTTACACAGGGAGCTCCTATAATTCACCCCTCCACTTT. The encoded protein is CASSYTGSSYNSPLHF.

The chain uses TRBV4-2 and TRBJ2-3; 14 bases fit TRBD2. CDR3 length equals 21 residues. Trimming removed 0 bases from V and 7 bases from J; junction bases left unmatched: 18. Germline V gene sequence: CDR1 LGHNA, CDR2 YNFKEQ. The CDR3 protein is CASSQEGRTSGGTFHINTQYF. In nucleotides, the CDR3 is TGTGCCAGCAGCCAAGAGGGGAGGACTAGCGGGGGGACATTCCACATAAATACGCAGTATTTT.

The table lists this clone with a count of one. The chain carries TRBV3-1 (or the pseudogene TRBV3-2) and TRBJ2-1; TRBD2 matches 7 bases. The germline V gene encodes CDR1 LGHDT and CDR2 YNNKEL (reference sequence). The CDR3 spans 16 residues. Trimming removed 4 bases from V and 4 bases from J; junction bases left unmatched: 10. The CDR3 loop reads CASSLEGGGRYNEQFF. CDR3 coding DNA: TGTGCCAGCAGCCTCGAGGGCGGGGGAAGATACAATGAGCAGTTCTTC.

The chain couples TRBV5-6 to TRBJ2-3; D is perhaps TRBD2 (5 bases). Trimming pared 5 bases from V and 6 bases from J, leaving 10 bases between. This CDR3 has 12 residues. Germline V gives CDR1 SGHDT, CDR2 YYEEEE. This CDR3 reads CASRIRGDTQYF. In nucleotides, the CDR3 is TGTGCCAGCAGGATACGGGGTGATACGCAGTATTTT. The variable domain in full, with the rest retrieved from reference TRBV5-6 and TRBJ2-3, is DAGVTQSPTHLIKTRGQQVTLRCSPKSGHDTVSWYQQALGQGPQFIFQYYEEEERQRGNFPDRFSGHQFPNYSSELNVNALLLGDSALYLCASRIRGDTQYFGPGTRLTVL.

The gene calls are TRBV6-2 or TRBV6-3 and TRBJ1-1; the D is unclear. With 6 bases removed from V and 5 bases from J, the gap between germline ends came to 13 bases. The germline gives CDR1 MNHEY, CDR2 SVGEGT. The CDR3 has 13 amino acids. The CDR3 region is CASSPGLGTEAFF. CDR3 in DNA: TGTGCCAGCAGCCCCGGACTTGGGACTGAAGCTTTCTTT.

This chain links TRBV5-1 with TRBJ1-4; 9 positions agree with TRBD1. Germline lookup yields CDR1 SGHRS and CDR2 YFSETQ. This CDR3 is 18 amino acids long. V was clipped by 0 bases and J by 0 bases; unmatched bases: 6. Written as DNA, the CDR3 is TGCGCCAGCAGCTTGGCAAACAGGGGGCCGACAACTAATGAAAAACTGTTTTTT. Protein product: CASSLANRGPTTNEKLFF.

The chain combines TRBV19 with TRBJ2-3; D possibly corresponds to TRBD1 (5 bases). CDR1 and CDR2 (germline): LNHDA, SQIVND (reference sequence). V lost 6 bases, J lost 1 base, and 14 bases lay in between. The CDR3 covers 15 residues. As DNA, the CDR3 is TGTGCCAGTAGCCCATGGGGCGCGGGCACAGATACGCAGTATTTT. Protein product: CASSPWGAGTDTQYF.